The following is a T cell receptor (beta chain) sequence with its context. Its target is unknown. This sample was taken from a study of a mutant IDH1 vaccine in newly diagnosed glioma. Overall study: First vaccine doses came 4-6 weeks after radiotherapy alone, or with temozolomide cycles. Treated patients were roughly 60% male, roughly 40% female, mean age roughly 40 years. Study results and caveats: Changes to the top peripheral T cell clonotypes appeared unrelated to pseudoprogression.

Produced via immunoSEQ multiplex PCR; TCRdb's table is partial and in-frame only. The sample lists under 85,000 clones, 75% to 90% occurring once. The sample's time point: week 23, last vaccination. Every single dose of the vaccine, 300 ug of mutant IDH1 20-mer peptide, came with topical imiquimod. The CDR3 runs to 16 residues. Losses at the gene ends were 4 bases for V and 3 bases for J; bases not matched to a gene: 9. In germline, CDR1 is SGDLS, CDR2 YYNGEE. The receptor was derived from a woman in her 50s with glioma. This chain links TRBV9 with TRBJ1-5, with TRBD1 matching over 8 bases. The sequencing here drew on PBMCs, taken from a glioma patient whose treatment included an IDH1 peptide vaccine. CDR3 amino acids: CASSPAGDRNNQPQHF. The CDR3 bases are TGTGCCAGCAGCCCGGCGGGGGACAGGAACAATCAGCCCCAGCATTTT.